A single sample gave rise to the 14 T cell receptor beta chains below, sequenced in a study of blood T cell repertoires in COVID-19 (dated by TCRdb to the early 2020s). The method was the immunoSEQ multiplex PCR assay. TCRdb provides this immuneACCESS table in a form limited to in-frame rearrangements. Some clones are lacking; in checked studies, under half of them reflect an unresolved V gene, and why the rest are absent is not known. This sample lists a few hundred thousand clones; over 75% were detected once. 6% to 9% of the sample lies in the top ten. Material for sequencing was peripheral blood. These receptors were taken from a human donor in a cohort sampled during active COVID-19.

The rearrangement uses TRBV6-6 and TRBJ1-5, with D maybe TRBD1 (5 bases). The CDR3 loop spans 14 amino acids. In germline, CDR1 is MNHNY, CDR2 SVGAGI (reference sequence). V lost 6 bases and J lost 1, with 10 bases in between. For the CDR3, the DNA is TGTGCCAGCAGCCCGGACACAAGCAATCAGCCCCAGCATTTT. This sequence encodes CASSPDTSNQPQHF.

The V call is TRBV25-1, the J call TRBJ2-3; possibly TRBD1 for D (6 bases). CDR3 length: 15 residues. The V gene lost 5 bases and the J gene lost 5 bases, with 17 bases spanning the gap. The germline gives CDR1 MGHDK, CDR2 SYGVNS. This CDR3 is CASSPGVVGGDTQYF. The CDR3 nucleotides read TGTGCCAGCAGTCCAGGGGTCGTTGGAGGAGATACGCAGTATTTT.

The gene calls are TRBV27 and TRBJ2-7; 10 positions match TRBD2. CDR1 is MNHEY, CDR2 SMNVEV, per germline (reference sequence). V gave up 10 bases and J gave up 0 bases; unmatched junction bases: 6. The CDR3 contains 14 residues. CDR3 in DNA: TGTGCCACCCTAGCTAGCGGGGGCTCCTACGAGCAGTACTTC. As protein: CATLASGGSYEQYF.

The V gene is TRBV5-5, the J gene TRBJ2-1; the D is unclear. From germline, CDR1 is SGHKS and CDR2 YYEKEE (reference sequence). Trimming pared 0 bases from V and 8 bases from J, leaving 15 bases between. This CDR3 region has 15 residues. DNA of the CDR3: TGTGCCAGCAGCTTGGACTTAATGGTGTTGGATGAGCAGTTCTTC. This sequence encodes CASSLDLMVLDEQFF.

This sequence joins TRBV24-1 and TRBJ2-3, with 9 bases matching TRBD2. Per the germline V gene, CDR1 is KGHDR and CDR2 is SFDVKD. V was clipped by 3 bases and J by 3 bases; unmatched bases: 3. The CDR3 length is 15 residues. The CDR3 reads CATSDPGLATDTQYF. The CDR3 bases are TGTGCCACCAGTGATCCGGGACTAGCAACAGATACGCAGTATTTT.

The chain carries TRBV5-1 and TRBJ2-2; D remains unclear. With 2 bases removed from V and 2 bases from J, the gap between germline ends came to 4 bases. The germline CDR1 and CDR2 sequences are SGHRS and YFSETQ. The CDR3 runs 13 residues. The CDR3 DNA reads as TGCGCCAGCAGCTTTAGAAACACCGGGGAGCTGTTTTTT. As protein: CASSFRNTGELFF.

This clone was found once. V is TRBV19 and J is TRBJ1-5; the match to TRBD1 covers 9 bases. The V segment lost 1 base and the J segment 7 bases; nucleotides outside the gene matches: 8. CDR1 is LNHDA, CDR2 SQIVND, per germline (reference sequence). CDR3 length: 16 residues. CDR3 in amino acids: CASSIGRDREGQPQHF. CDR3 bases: TGTGCCAGTAGTATAGGACGGGACAGGGAGGGGCAGCCCCAGCATTTT.

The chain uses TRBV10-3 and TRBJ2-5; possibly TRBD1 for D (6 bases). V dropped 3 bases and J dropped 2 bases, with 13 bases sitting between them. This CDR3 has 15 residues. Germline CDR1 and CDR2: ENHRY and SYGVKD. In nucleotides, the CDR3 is TGTGCCATCAGTGAACTAGACAGGCCTCAAGAGACCCAGTACTTC. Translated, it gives CAISELDRPQETQYF.

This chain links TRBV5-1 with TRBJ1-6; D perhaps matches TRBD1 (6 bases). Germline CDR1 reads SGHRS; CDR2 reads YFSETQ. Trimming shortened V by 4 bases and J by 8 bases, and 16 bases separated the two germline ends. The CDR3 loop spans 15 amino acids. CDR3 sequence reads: CASSPQQGLYSPLHF. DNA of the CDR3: TGCGCCAGCAGCCCCCAACAGGGTCTGTATTCACCCCTCCACTTT.

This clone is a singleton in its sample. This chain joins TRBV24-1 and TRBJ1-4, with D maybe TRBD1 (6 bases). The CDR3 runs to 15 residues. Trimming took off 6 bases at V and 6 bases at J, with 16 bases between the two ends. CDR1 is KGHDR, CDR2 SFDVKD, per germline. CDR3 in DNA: TGTGCCACCAGTTCGGGACAAGGGGCGTATGAAAAACTGTTTTTT. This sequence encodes CATSSGQGAYEKLFF.

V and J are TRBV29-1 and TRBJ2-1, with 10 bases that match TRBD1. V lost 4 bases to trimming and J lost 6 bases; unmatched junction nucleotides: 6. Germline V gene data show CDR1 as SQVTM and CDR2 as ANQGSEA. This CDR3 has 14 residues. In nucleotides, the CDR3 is TGCAGCGTTGCTTCGGGGACAGGGGCCAATGAGCAGTTCTTC. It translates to CSVASGTGANEQFF.

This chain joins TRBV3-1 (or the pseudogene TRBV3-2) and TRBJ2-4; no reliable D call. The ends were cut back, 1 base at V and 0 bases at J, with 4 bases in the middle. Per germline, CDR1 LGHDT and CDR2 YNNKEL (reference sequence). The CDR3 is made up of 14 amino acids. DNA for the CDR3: TGTGCCAGCAGCCAAGTAGTAGCCAAAAACATTCAGTACTTC. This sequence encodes CASSQVVAKNIQYF.

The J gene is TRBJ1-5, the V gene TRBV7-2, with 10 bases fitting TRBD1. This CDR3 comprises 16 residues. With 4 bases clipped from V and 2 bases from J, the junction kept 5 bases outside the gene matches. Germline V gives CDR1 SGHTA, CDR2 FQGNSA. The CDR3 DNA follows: TGTGCCAGCAGCTCCGGGACAGGGGTAGGCAATCAGCCCCAGCATTTT. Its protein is CASSSGTGVGNQPQHF.

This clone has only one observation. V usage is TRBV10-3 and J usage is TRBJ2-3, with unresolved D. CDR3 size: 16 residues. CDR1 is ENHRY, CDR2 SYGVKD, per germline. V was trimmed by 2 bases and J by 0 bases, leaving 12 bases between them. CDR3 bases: TGTGCCATCAGTGAGCTTGAGACGGGTAGCACAGATACGCAGTATTTT. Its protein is CAISELETGSTDTQYF.